This T cell receptor beta chain was obtained from a study of beta chain features in type 1 diabetes. General study findings and limits: Across all four CD4+ subsets, people with type 1 diabetes showed modestly shorter TCRB CDR3s.

Sorting with CD45RO/CCR7/CD25/CD127/CD95/CD27 yielded naive, central memory, regulatory and stem-like memory CD4+ cells. Expressed TCRB transcripts were sequenced because the isolated RNA had all been reverse transcribed beforehand. Deep immunoSEQ sequencing covered naive, central memory and regulatory T cell samples. TCRdb's table, derived via immunoSEQ multiplex PCR, lists solely in-frame clones and lacks some. The table lists 200,000 to 300,000 clones, 20% of them singletons. In the case of this clone: The target antigen is unknown.

This CDR3 has 14 residues. J gave up 5 bases and V 5 bases, and 6 bases lay outside the gene matches. Germline CDR1 is SEHNR and CDR2 is FQNEAQ (reference sequence). The genes are TRBV7-9 and TRBJ2-5; 9 positions agree with TRBD1. Sequenced: naive CD4+ T cells from blood. This clonotype was sampled from a middle-aged woman with type 1 diabetes. The CDR3 nucleotides read TGTGCCAGCAGCAAGGACAGGGGAGGGGAGACCCAGTACTTC. It yields the protein CASSKDRGGETQYF. Combining the CDR3 with reference TRBV7-9 and TRBJ2-5 gives the whole variable domain DTGVSQNPRHKITKRGQNVTFRCDPISEHNRLYWYRQTLGQGPEFLTYFQNEAQLEKSRLLSDRFSAERPKGSFSTLEIQRTEQGDSAMYLCASSKDRGGETQYFGPGTRLLVL.